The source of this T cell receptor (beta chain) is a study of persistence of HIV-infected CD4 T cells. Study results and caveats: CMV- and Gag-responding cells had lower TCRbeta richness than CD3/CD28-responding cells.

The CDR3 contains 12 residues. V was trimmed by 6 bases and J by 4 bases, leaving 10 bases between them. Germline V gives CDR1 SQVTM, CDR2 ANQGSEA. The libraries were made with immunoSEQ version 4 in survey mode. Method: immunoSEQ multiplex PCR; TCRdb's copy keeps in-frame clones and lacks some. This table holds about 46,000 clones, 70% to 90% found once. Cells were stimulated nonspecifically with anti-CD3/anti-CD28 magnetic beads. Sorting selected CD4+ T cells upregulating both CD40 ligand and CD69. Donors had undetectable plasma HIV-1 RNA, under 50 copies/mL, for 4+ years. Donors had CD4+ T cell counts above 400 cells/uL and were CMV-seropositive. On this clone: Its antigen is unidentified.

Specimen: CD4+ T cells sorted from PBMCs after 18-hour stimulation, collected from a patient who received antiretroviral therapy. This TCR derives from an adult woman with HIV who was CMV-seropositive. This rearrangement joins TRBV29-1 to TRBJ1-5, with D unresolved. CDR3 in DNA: TGCAGCGTGGGCGAGTCAAATCAGCCCCAGCATTTT. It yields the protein CSVGESNQPQHF.